The clone carrying this T cell receptor beta chain has just a few counts. As handled by the study authors: Using reference gene primer amplification, nucleated cell counts were estimated. Using immunoSEQ multiplex PCR, the repertoire was profiled, and TCRdb retains in-frame clones only, with some absent. The DNA was the basis for D and trimming; V, J and clone size are from that table. The data contain about 100,000 clones, roughly 83% of them singletons. V gave up 2 bases and J gave up 1 base, with 10 bases separating them. CDR3 length: 15 residues. Per the germline V gene, CDR1 is SGDLS and CDR2 is YYNGEE. The data derive from a study of blood T cell repertoires in COVID-19.

V is TRBV9 and J is TRBJ1-3; D might be TRBD1 (5 bases). Sequenced sample: peripheral blood. This TCR was recovered from a woman of 80 years or more with active or convalescent COVID-19. The CDR3 DNA reads as TGTGCCAGCAGCGTTTCGGCAGGGTCTGGAAACACCATATATTTT. It specifies CASSVSAGSGNTIYF.